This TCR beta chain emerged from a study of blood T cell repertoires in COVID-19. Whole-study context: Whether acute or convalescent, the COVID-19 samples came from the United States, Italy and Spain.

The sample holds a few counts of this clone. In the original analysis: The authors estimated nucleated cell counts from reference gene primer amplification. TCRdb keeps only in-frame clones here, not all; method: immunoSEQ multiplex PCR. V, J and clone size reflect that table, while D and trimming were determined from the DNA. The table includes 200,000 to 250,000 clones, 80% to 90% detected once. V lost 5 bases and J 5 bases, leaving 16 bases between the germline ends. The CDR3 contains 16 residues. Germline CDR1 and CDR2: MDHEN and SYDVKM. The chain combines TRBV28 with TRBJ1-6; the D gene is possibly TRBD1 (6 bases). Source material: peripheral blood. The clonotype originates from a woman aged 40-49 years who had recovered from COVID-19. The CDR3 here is CASSPDRRPNNSPLHF. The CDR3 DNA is TGTGCCAGCAGTCCCGACAGGAGGCCGAATAATTCACCCCTCCACTTT.